The 11 T cell receptor beta chains in this list originate from one sample, sequenced in a study of cytomegalovirus exposure and HLA in healthy donors. Primers for the PCR totalled 60 Vbeta and 13 Jbeta. Clones were read by immunoSEQ multiplex PCR, and TCRdb kept only the in-frame ones, dropping some. Among about 59,000 clones listed, about 80% were seen once. The material sequenced was PBMCs. Source of these receptors: a human donor in good health.

The chain combines TRBV7-9 with TRBJ2-5; TRBD1 aligns across 11 bases. CDR3 length equals 16 residues. From germline, CDR1 is SEHNR and CDR2 FQNEAQ (reference sequence). The V segment lost 5 bases and the J segment 5 bases; nucleotides outside the gene matches: 10. The CDR3 loop is CASSDAWTGGLETQYF. CDR3 DNA: TGTGCCAGCAGCGACGCTTGGACAGGGGGCTTGGAGACCCAGTACTTC.

The genes are TRBV6-6 and TRBJ2-7; 7 bases map to TRBD2. The CDR3 is made up of 14 amino acids. Looked up from germline, CDR1 is MNHNY and CDR2 is SVGAGI (reference sequence). V lost 0 bases and J lost 2; bases outside the gene matches: 1. The CDR3 coding sequence is TGTGCCAGCAGTTACTCGGGGGGGACCTACGAGCAGTACTTC. As protein: CASSYSGGTYEQYF.

The chain has TRBV5-6 and TRBJ1-2; weak D call: TRBD1 (5 bases). This CDR3 is built from 14 residues. V gave up 3 bases and J gave up 8 bases, with 17 bases separating them. CDR1 SGHDT and CDR2 YYEEEE come from the germline V gene. CDR3 loop: CASSSVGREDGYTF. The CDR3 nucleotides read TGTGCCAGCAGCTCCGTGGGCAGGGAAGACGGCTACACCTTC.

This clone was detected once. The V and J genes are TRBV4-3 and TRBJ2-5; the match to TRBD1 covers 10 bases. V shed 2 bases and J 5 bases; nucleotides not matched to a gene: 8. The CDR3 contains 16 residues. The V gene's germline CDR1 is LGHNA and CDR2 YSLEER. CDR3 protein: CASSQSTGQGSETQYF. CDR3 sequence (DNA): TGCGCCAGCAGCCAATCTACGGGACAGGGGTCGGAGACCCAGTACTTC.

This clone has more than one count but fewer than ten. This chain joins TRBV5-4 and TRBJ2-1, with TRBD1 matching 7 bases. The CDR3 loop spans 13 amino acids. V was pared by 2 bases and J by 5 bases, with 1 base of the junction left unmatched. Germline V gives CDR1 SGHNT, CDR2 YYREEE (reference sequence). For the CDR3, the DNA is TGTGCCAGCAGCTTCGGGACAGACAATGAGCAGTTCTTC. Its protein product is CASSFGTDNEQFF.

V is TRBV19 and J is TRBJ2-2; D remains ambiguous. The V end was cut by 3 bases, the J end by 1 base, with 3 bases between. Germline values: CDR1 LNHDA, CDR2 SQIVND (reference sequence). The CDR3 extends over 13 amino acids. The CDR3 sequence: CASSIMNTGELFF. The CDR3 DNA sequence: TGTGCCAGTAGTATCATGAACACCGGGGAGCTGTTTTTT.

As for this clone: Its ends do not fully match the called genes, so a read error is possible. This chain joins TRBV7-3 and TRBJ2-5; 7 bases line up with TRBD2. Germline CDR1 reads SGHTA; CDR2 reads FQGTGA. There are 13 residues in the CDR3. CDR3 sequence (DNA): TGTGCCAGCGGCAGTAGCGGGCAAGGGACCCAGTACTTC. Amino acid sequence: CASGSSGQGTQYF.

This chain uses TRBV4-3 with TRBJ2-2; D perhaps matches TRBD1 (5 bases). CDR1 and CDR2 (germline): LGHNA, YSLEER. Trimming cost V 2 bases and J 5 bases, with 9 bases left between them. The CDR3 has 14 residues. The CDR3 nucleotides read TGCGCCAGCAGCCAACAGGGCTGGACCGGGGAGCTGTTTTTT. This encodes CASSQQGWTGELFF.

V is TRBV6-4 and J is TRBJ2-2; 10 bases map to TRBD2. The CDR3 is 15 amino acids. Trimming cost V 4 bases and J 7 bases; bases outside gene matches: 6. Germline CDR1 and CDR2: MRHNA and SNTAGT. In DNA form, the CDR3 reads TGTGCCAGCAGTGCTCTAGCGGGGGATGTCGGGGAGCTGTTTTTT. It codes for CASSALAGDVGELFF.

As concerns this clone: Sequence at one end of the junction differs from germline and may be a read error. This chain links TRBV7-9 with TRBJ1-1, with D possibly being TRBD1 (5 bases). Germline V gives CDR1 SEHNR, CDR2 FQNEAQ (reference sequence). The CDR3 runs 13 residues. This CDR3 reads CSSTLGEDTEAFF. CDR3 DNA sequence: TGTTCCAGCACGTTGGGGGAGGACACTGAAGCTTTCTTT. Looking up the rest from reference TRBV7-9 and TRBJ1-1 gives the full variable domain: DTGVSQNPRHKITKRGQNVTFRCDPISEHNRLYWYRQTLGQGPEFLTYFQNEAQLEKSRLLSDRFSAERPKGSFSTLEIQRTEQGDSAMYLCSSTLGEDTEAFFGQGTRLTVV.

The genes are TRBV19 and TRBJ1-2; D is perhaps TRBD1 (5 bases). V lost 5 bases and J 8 bases, leaving 15 bases between the germline ends. The CDR3 runs to 13 residues. CDR1 and CDR2 from the germline V gene are LNHDA and SQIVND (reference sequence). The CDR3 region has the DNA TGTGCCAGTAGTCCTCAGGGATTCCGGGGCTACACCTTC. Its protein product is CASSPQGFRGYTF.